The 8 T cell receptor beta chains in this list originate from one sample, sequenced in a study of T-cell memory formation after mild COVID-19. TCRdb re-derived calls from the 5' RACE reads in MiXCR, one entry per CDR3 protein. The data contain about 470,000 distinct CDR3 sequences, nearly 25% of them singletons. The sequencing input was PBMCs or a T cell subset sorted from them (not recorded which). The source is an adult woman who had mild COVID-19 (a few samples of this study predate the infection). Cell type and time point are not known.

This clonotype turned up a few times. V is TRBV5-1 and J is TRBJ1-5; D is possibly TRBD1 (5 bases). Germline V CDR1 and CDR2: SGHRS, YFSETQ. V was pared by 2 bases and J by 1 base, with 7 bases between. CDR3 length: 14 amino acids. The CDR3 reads CASSFGDSNQPQHF. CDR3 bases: TGCGCCAGCAGCTTTGGGGACAGCAATCAGCCCCAGCATTTT. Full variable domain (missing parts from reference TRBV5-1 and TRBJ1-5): KAGVTQTPRYLIKTRGQQVTLSCSPISGHRSVSWYQQTPGQGLQFLFEYFSETQRNKGNFPGRFSGRQFSNSRSEMNVSTLELGDSALYLCASSFGDSNQPQHFGDGTRLSIL.

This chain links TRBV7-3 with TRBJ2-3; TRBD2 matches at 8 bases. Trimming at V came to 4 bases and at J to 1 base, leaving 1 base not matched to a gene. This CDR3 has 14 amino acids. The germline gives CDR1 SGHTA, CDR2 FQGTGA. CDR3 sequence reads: CASSSTSGTDTQYF. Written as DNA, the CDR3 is TGTGCCAGCAGCTCGACTAGCGGCACAGATACGCAGTATTTT.

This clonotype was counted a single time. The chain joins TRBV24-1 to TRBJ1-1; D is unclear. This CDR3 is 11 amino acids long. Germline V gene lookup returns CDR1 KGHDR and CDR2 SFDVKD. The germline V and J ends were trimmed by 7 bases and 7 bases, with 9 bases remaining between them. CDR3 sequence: CATSLGSEAFF. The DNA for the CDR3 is TGTGCCACCAGCCTAGGGAGTGAAGCTTTCTTT.

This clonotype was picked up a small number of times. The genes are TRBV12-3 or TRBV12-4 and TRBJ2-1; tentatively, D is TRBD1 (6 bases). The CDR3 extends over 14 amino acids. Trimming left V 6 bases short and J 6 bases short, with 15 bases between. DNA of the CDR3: TGTGCCAGCAGCATGGGGGCCGTCATCAATGAGCAGTTCTTC. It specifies CASSMGAVINEQFF.

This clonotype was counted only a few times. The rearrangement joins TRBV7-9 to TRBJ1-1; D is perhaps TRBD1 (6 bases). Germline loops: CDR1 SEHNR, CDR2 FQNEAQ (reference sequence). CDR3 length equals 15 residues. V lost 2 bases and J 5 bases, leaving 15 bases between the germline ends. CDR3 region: CASSLLGEGVTEAFF. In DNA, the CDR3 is TGTGCCAGCAGCTTATTAGGCGAGGGGGTAACTGAAGCTTTCTTT.

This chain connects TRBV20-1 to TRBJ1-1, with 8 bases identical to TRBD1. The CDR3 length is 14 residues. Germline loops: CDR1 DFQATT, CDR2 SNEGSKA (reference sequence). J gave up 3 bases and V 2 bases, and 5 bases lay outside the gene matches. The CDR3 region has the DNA TGCAGTGCTAGATCTCGGGACAGGTACACTGAAGCTTTCTTT. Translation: CSARSRDRYTEAFF.

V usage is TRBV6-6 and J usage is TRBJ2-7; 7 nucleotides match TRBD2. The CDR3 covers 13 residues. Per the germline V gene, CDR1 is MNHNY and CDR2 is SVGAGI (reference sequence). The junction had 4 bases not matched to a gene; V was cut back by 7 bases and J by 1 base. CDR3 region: CASTWGGSYEQYF. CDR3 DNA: TGTGCCAGCACCTGGGGGGGGTCCTACGAGCAGTACTTC.

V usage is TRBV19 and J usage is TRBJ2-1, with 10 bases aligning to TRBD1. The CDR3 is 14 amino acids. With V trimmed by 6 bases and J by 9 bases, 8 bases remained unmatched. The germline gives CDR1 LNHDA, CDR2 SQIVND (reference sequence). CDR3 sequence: CASRTGQGRTEQFF. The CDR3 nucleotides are TGTGCCAGTAGAACGGGACAGGGGAGGACTGAGCAGTTCTTC.